This T cell receptor (beta chain) emerged from a study of T cell repertoires in cytomegalovirus infection (dated by TCRdb to the late 2010s). With regard to the full study: Donor HLA type was relevant to the analysis, as public TCR beta signatures indicated carriage of CMV infection together with the matching HLA type.

Counted from cysteine to phenylalanine, this CDR3 has 11 amino acids. This entry keeps only the CDR3 DNA: 33 bases, framed from base 1. CDR1 SGHVS and CDR2 FQNEAQ are derived from the germline V gene. V drops 5 bases and J drops 6 bases, leaving 5 bases in between. Data came from an Illumina HiSeq 1500. TCRdb reprocessed the public reads (quality trimming at Q25 with fastp, clone calling with MiXCR) and kept in-frame beta chains. When rows share a CDR3 protein, they turn into one entry using the most common DNA and genes. This sample lists around 450,000 distinct CDR3 sequences; 25% to 40% were detected once. The ten largest clones add up to approximately 13% of the sample. What the work shows at the level of the full study, not this receptor alone: In both this cohort and an independent cohort of several hundred donors, the cumulative frequency of public TCR beta family members distinguished carriers of CMV infection plus the relevant HLA type. In the ex vivo response, HLA-C-restricted CMV-specific TCR beta clonotypes were dominant, and in two of eight donors the single most frequent clonotype came from this HLA-C-restricted group.

This clonotype was picked up many times. Its antigen remains undetermined. Base qualities are not provided; no much larger clone lies one nucleotide away. Sequenced sample: PBMCs. This chain joins TRBV7-8 to TRBJ2-1, with the D gene uncertain. This sequence was found in a human donor in good health (CMV status not recorded). Some clones in this sample may be carry-over from other donors' samples. The DNA sequence is given as TGTGCCAGCAGCCTCCCCAATGAGCAGTTCTTC. Its coded protein is CASSLPNEQFF. Where the CDR3 stops, the reference TRBV7-8 and TRBJ2-1 genes take over; the full variable domain is GAGVSQSPRYKVAKRGQDVALRCDPISGHVSLFWYQQALGQGPEFLTYFQNEAQLDKSGLPSDRFFAERPEGSVSTLKIQRTQQEDSAVYLCASSLPNEQFFGPGTRLTVL.